This T cell receptor (beta chain) was retrieved from a study of PD-L1 blockade in urothelial cancer. As for the study in general: Prior regimens of chemotherapy numbered 0 to 3 per patient. When blood samples were assessed, the median T cell count was around 150,000.

PCRs were each spiked with synthetic TCR analog templates. The protocol was immunoSEQ multiplex PCR, while the TCRdb copy is restricted to in-frame clones and leaves out a portion. The profile shows around 130,000 clones, approximately 84% of them singletons. Stated time point: pretreatment peripheral blood. Urothelial carcinoma, locally advanced or metastatic, affected the patients. V lost 4 bases and J 3 bases, leaving 16 bases between the germline ends. CDR3 length: 15 amino acids. Germline assignment: CDR1 SGHNT and CDR2 YYREEE (reference sequence). This clone was detected once. The clonotype was recovered from a man aged 45 to 65 with urothelial cancer. Here the sequenced sample was PBMCs, taken around atezolizumab (anti-PD-L1) treatment. The gene calls are TRBV5-4 and TRBJ1-2; tentative D call: TRBD1 (6 bases). The CDR3 DNA reads as TGTGCCAGCAGCAATCAGGGGAACGTGGACTATGGCTACACCTTC. The encoded protein is CASSNQGNVDYGYTF.